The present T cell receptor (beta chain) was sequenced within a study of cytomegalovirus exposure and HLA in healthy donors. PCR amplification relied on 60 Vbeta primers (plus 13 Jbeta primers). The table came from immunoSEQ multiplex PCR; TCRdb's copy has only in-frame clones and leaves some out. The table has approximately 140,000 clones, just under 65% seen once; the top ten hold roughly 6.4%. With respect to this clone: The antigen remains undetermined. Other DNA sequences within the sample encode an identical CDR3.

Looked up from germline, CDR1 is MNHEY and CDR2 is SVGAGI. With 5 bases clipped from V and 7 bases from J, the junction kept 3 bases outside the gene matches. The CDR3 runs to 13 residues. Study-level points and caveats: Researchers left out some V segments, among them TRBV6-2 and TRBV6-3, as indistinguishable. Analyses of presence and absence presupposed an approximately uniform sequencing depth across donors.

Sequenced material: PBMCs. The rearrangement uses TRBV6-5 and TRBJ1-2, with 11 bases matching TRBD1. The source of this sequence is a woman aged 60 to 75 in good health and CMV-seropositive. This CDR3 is CASSGTGGRGYTF. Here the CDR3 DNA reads TGTGCCAGCAGTGGGACAGGGGGTCGTGGCTACACCTTC.